This T cell receptor (beta chain) was recovered during a study of regulatory T cells in long-lasting Graves disease. Study conclusions and caveats: A limited number of samples was an acknowledged limitation.

Comments on this clonotype: Its antigen remains unidentified.

According to the study, TCR beta libraries were built with iRepertoire HTBI primers and CDR3-region Arm-PCR. TCRdb ran MiXCR on the multiplex PCR reads and lists one entry per CDR3 protein. The sample lists around 460,000 distinct CDR3 sequences, less than 15% seen once, with roughly a sixth in the top ten. Regarding time point: newly diagnosed GD, antithyroid drugs for less than 3 months. The TCR library used RNA extracted from PBMCs. The same sample was also used in a study of T cells in Graves' hyperthyroidism and ophthalmopathy.

This TCR was sampled from a woman in her forties or fifties with Graves disease. Source: peripheral blood mononuclear cells (PBMCs), taken at new diagnosis, from a patient treated with antithyroid drugs.

CDR3 sequence (DNA): TGTGCCAGCACTCTGGACAGGGGTAATGAAAAACTGTTTTTT. This gives the protein CASTLDRGNEKLFF. This chain uses TRBV2 with TRBJ1-4, with 9 bases that match TRBD1. The CDR3 is 14 amino acids. V was pared by 7 bases and J by 4 bases, with 4 bases of the junction left unmatched. Looked up from germline, CDR1 is SNHLY and CDR2 is FYNNEI.